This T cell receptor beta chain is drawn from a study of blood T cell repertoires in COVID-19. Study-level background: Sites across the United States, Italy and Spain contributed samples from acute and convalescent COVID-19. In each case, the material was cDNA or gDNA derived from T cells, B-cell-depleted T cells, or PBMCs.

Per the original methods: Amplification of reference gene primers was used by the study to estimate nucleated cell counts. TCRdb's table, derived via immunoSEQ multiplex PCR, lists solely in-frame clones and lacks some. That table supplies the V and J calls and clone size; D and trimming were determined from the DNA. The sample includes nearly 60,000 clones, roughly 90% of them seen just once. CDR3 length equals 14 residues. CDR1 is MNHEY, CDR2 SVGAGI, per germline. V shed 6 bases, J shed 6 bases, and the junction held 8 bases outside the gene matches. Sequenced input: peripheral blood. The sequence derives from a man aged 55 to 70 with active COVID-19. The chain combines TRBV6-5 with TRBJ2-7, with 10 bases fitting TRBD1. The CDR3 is CASRLRDRGGEQYF. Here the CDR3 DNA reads TGTGCCAGCAGGCTCCGGGACAGGGGCGGCGAGCAGTACTTC.